This TCR beta chain is drawn from a study of control samples from healthy donors and cancer patients (dated by TCRdb to the early 2020s). CDR1 and CDR2 (SGDLS, YYNGEE) derive from the germline V gene. Here V drops 3 bases and J drops 4 bases, and the junction holds 4 bases not matched to any gene. From the cysteine through the phenylalanine, the CDR3 covers 14 amino acids. Only the CDR3 portion is preserved as DNA: 42 bases, with reading frame beginning at the first base. The library was built by means of the immunoSEQ multiplex PCR assay. Not all clones reach the TCRdb copy of this immuneACCESS table, which keeps in-frame sequences only. Checked studies attribute under half of the gap to unresolved V genes and leave the rest unexplained. The sample table records 100,000 to 150,000 clones; around 90% of these occur just once. Jointly, the top ten make up 5.5% of the sample. As concerns this clone: Its antigen is not yet known. Nothing much larger sits one base from this clone, and base qualities are not available.

The clonotype was recovered from a man younger than 30 in good health. The specimen sequenced was blood. This chain is built from TRBV9 and TRBJ1-5, and 7 junctional nucleotides match TRBD1. The nucleotides are TGTGCCAGCAGCGGAGGGGGCAGAAATCAGCCCCAGCATTTT. The encoded protein is CASSGGGRNQPQHF.